The TCR beta chain described here comes from a study of OX40 agonist ivuxolimab in advanced cancers. The CDR3 runs to 14 residues. Trimming took 5 bases from V and 4 from J; bases not matched to a gene: 3. Germline loops: CDR1 MNHNY, CDR2 SVGAGI (reference sequence). This clone was recorded only once. Method: immunoSEQ multiplex PCR; TCRdb's copy keeps in-frame clones and lacks some. This table has tens of thousands of clones, roughly nine tenths appearing once. The rearrangement links TRBV6-6 to TRBJ1-2; the match to TRBD1 covers 11 bases. The clonotype comes from an adult with an advanced solid tumor such as melanoma, head and neck, liver or kidney cancer. The sequenced sample was CD4+ or CD8+ T cells sorted from blood, obtained in a trial of the OX40 agonist ivuxolimab. The CDR3 is CASSNGQGAYGYTF. CDR3 nucleotides: TGTGCCAGCAGTAACGGACAGGGGGCCTATGGCTACACCTTC.